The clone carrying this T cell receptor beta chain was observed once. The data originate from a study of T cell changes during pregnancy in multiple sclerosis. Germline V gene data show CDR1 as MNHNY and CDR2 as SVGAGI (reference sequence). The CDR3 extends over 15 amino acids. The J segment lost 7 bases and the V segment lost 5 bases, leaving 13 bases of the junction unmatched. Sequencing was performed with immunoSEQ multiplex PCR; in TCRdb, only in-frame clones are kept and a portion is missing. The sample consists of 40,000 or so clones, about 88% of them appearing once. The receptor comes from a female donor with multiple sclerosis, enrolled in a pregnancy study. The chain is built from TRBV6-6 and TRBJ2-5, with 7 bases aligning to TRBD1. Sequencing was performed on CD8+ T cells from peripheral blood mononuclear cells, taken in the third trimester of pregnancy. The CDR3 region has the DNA TGTGCCAGCAGTCCCCCTCCGGACAGGAGTGGGACCCAGTACTTC. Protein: CASSPPPDRSGTQYF.